This entry lists 10 T cell receptor beta chains sequenced from one sample in a study of OX40 agonist ivuxolimab in advanced cancers. Using immunoSEQ multiplex PCR, the repertoire was profiled, and TCRdb retains in-frame clones only, with some absent. The sample contains roughly 67,000 clones, around four fifths of which appear only once. Sequenced material: CD4+ or CD8+ T cells sorted from blood, taken in a trial of the OX40 agonist ivuxolimab. The receptors derive from an adult with an advanced solid tumor such as melanoma, head and neck, liver or kidney cancer.

The CDR3 nucleotides are TGTGCCAGCAGTCTGAGCCCGAAGGGACAGACCCAGTACTTC. Protein: CASSLSPKGQTQYF. The chain employs TRBV27 and TRBJ2-5, with D perhaps assigned TRBD1 or TRBD2 (5 bases each). V was pared by 5 bases and J by 6 bases, with 16 bases between. The CDR3 loop spans 14 amino acids. CDR1 is MNHEY, CDR2 SMNVEV, per germline (reference sequence).

The J gene is TRBJ1-1, the V gene TRBV6-6; TRBD1 aligns across 8 bases. V dropped 4 bases and J dropped 5; count of bases not matched to a gene: 12. CDR1 is MNHNY and CDR2 is SVGAGI in the germline V gene (reference sequence). The CDR3 covers 16 residues. CDR3 in DNA: TGTGCCAGCAGTTTTCAACCTCAGGGGGCGCAAACTGAAGCTTTCTTT. Translating gives CASSFQPQGAQTEAFF.

This rearrangement joins TRBV25-1 to TRBJ2-1, with D maybe TRBD1 (6 bases). The CDR3 loop spans 13 amino acids. V dropped 5 bases and J dropped 8 bases, with 13 bases sitting between them. Looked up from germline, CDR1 is MGHDK and CDR2 is SYGVNS. This CDR3 reads CASSRKQGDEQFF. Here the CDR3 DNA reads TGTGCCAGCAGTCGCAAACAGGGTGATGAGCAGTTCTTC.

The V and J genes are TRBV19 and TRBJ2-3; TRBD2 agrees at 7 bases. The CDR3 contains 14 residues. The ends lost 3 bases at V and 0 bases at J; junction bases unmatched: 0. Germline values: CDR1 LNHDA, CDR2 SQIVND (reference sequence). The CDR3 nucleotides are TGTGCCAGTAGTATGGGACTAAGCACAGATACGCAGTATTTT. Translated, it gives CASSMGLSTDTQYF.

The genes are TRBV2 and TRBJ2-5; 9 nucleotides match TRBD1. CDR3 length: 12 amino acids. The V gene's germline CDR1 is SNHLY and CDR2 FYNNEI. With V trimmed by 6 bases and J by 9 bases, 5 bases remained unmatched. The CDR3 bases are TGTGCCAGCAGGGGGACAGGGAGAGCCCAGTACTTC. This encodes CASRGTGRAQYF.

The CDR3 loop is CASRWDTVSTDTQYF. The CDR3, as DNA: TGCGCCAGCAGATGGGATACAGTCTCCACAGATACGCAGTATTTT. The chain joins TRBV5-1 to TRBJ2-3; D gene unclear. CDR1 is SGHRS and CDR2 is YFSETQ in the germline V gene. V was clipped by 5 bases and J by 2 bases, with 15 bases between them. This CDR3 is 15 amino acids long.

This clone was detected once. The chain carries TRBV6-6 and TRBJ2-3; TRBD2 matches 8 bases. The CDR3 runs to 16 residues. Germline assignment: CDR1 MNHNY and CDR2 SVGAGI (reference sequence). V lost 6 bases, J lost 1 base, and 9 bases stayed unmatched. CDR3 in DNA: TGTGCCAGCAGCCCCTCAAGCGGGAGAGGCACAGATACGCAGTATTTT. Its translation: CASSPSSGRGTDTQYF.

The chain combines TRBV5-1 with TRBJ2-1; the match to TRBD1 covers 11 bases. CDR3 size: 16 residues. Trimming at V came to 4 bases and at J to 2 bases, leaving 5 bases not matched to a gene. Germline loops: CDR1 SGHRS, CDR2 YFSETQ. The CDR3 region has the DNA TGCGCCAGCAGCGGCGGGACAGGGGGACCCTACAATGAGCAGTTCTTC. Its translation is CASSGGTGGPYNEQFF.

The chain employs TRBV4-1 and TRBJ2-5; TRBD2 is a possible D gene (7 bases). With 2 bases removed from V and 4 bases from J, the gap between germline ends came to 20 bases. The CDR3 contains 17 residues. Germline values: CDR1 MGHRA, CDR2 YSYEKL. The CDR3 sequence: CASSQRAEGGEGETQYF. DNA of the CDR3: TGCGCCAGCAGCCAAAGGGCCGAGGGGGGGGAGGGAGAGACCCAGTACTTC.

This chain uses TRBV7-2 with TRBJ2-7; possible D gene TRBD2, 6 bases. This CDR3 contains 13 residues. Germline V gene data show CDR1 as SGHTA and CDR2 as FQGNSA. Deletions cut 10 bases from V and 2 bases from J, with 15 bases between. DNA for the CDR3: TGTGCCATTTCCCGGGACTGGCCCTACGAGCAGTACTTC. It translates to CAISRDWPYEQYF.